The 10 T cell receptor beta chains below all came from one sample that was sequenced in a study of blood T cell repertoires in COVID-19 (TCRdb year 2020). Libraries were made using the immunoSEQ multiplex PCR assay. Entries here come from immuneACCESS through TCRdb and include only in-frame sequences with V and J called. Some clones fail to appear in such tables; in the studies checked, an unresolved V gene covers under half of the shortfall, and the cause of the remainder is unknown. The sample table contains some 95,000 clones; only one count was recorded for over 60% of them. Jointly, the top ten make up about 8.4% of the sample. Sequencing input: peripheral blood. The receptors originated from a man in his fifties who had recovered from COVID-19.

The rearrangement joins TRBV18 to TRBJ2-1; TRBD2 matches 8 bases. This CDR3 contains 15 residues. Unmatched junction bases numbered 5, after V lost 3 bases and J lost 4 bases. Germline V gene lookup returns CDR1 KGHSH and CDR2 LQKENI. CDR3: CASSPKLADYNEQFF. The CDR3 DNA reads TGTGCCAGCTCACCGAAACTAGCGGATTACAATGAGCAGTTCTTC.

This sequence joins TRBV9 and TRBJ2-1; 9 bases agree with TRBD1. CDR1 and CDR2 (germline): SGDLS, YYNGEE. J lost 4 bases, V lost 4 bases, and 6 bases had no gene match. This CDR3 spans 15 amino acids. The CDR3 spells CASSPTGGFYNEQFF. The CDR3 DNA sequence: TGTGCCAGCAGCCCAACAGGGGGCTTTTACAATGAGCAGTTCTTC.

The chain employs TRBV28 and TRBJ1-5; weak D call: TRBD1 (6 bases). Germline values: CDR1 MDHEN, CDR2 SYDVKM. This CDR3 region has 15 residues. Trimming left V 6 bases short and J 11 bases short, with 23 bases between. CDR3 region: CASRPMPGAGKSQHF. In nucleotides, the CDR3 is TGTGCCAGCAGGCCCATGCCAGGGGCAGGGAAGTCCCAGCATTTT.

The chain is built from TRBV24-1 and TRBJ2-1; D might be TRBD2 (6 bases). V gave up 1 base and J gave up 8 bases, with 17 bases separating them. CDR1 and CDR2 from the germline V gene are KGHDR and SFDVKD. The CDR3 has 16 residues. CDR3 DNA: TGTGCCACCAGTGATTTCGGCGGGGCATCAATTGATGAGCAGTTCTTC. Its protein product is CATSDFGGASIDEQFF.

The rearrangement links TRBV19 to TRBJ1-5; TRBD1 might be the D (6 bases). This CDR3 has 16 residues. V was cut by 6 bases and J by 7 bases, with 22 bases left in between. Germline CDR1 LNHDA, CDR2 SQIVND (reference sequence). This chain's CDR3 is CASSTPGQLGGQPQHF. The CDR3 nucleotides read TGTGCCAGTAGCACCCCCGGACAGTTGGGAGGGCAGCCCCAGCATTTT. Together with reference TRBV19 and TRBJ1-5, the CDR3 gives the full variable domain: DGGITQSPKYLFRKEGQNVTLSCEQNLNHDAMYWYRQDPGQGLRLIYYSQIVNDFQKGDIAEGYSVSREKKESFPLTVTSAQKNPTAFYLCASSTPGQLGGQPQHFGDGTRLSIL.

This sequence joins TRBV7-2 and TRBJ2-3, with 8 bases matching TRBD2. The germline gives CDR1 SGHTA, CDR2 FQGNSA. The junction had 5 bases not matched to a gene; V was cut back by 4 bases and J by 5 bases. This CDR3 comprises 14 residues. This CDR3 is CASSSGGAGDTQYF. As DNA, the CDR3 is TGTGCCAGCAGCTCCGGGGGGGCGGGAGATACGCAGTATTTT.

The V and J genes are TRBV20-1 and TRBJ2-7; D is possibly TRBD2 (5 bases). This CDR3 is 11 amino acids long. Germline V gene lookup returns CDR1 DFQATT and CDR2 SNEGSKA (reference sequence). V lost 7 bases and J 1 base, leaving 8 bases between the germline ends. CDR3 sequence (DNA): TGCAGTGGAGCGGCGTCCTACGAGCAGTACTTC. This translates into CSGAASYEQYF.

The gene calls are TRBV6-5 and TRBJ2-7, with TRBD2 matching over 9 bases. J lost 4 bases, V lost 0 bases, and 1 base had no gene match. Per germline, CDR1 MNHEY and CDR2 SVGAGI. This CDR3 region has 14 residues. DNA of the CDR3: TGTGCCAGCAGTTACTCGCGGGAGGGGTACGAGCAGTACTTC. Its protein product is CASSYSREGYEQYF.

The chain carries TRBV7-8 and TRBJ2-7, with TRBD2 matching over 7 bases. CDR1 and CDR2 from the germline V gene are SGHVS and FQNEAQ. CDR3 size: 16 residues. V dropped 0 bases and J dropped 3; count of bases not matched to a gene: 8. The CDR3 region has the DNA TGTGCCAGCAGCTTAGCGTTCCGTGGCGGGAGCTACGAGCAGTACTTC. Translated: CASSLAFRGGSYEQYF.

The rearrangement uses TRBV6-5 and TRBJ1-1; 7 bases align to TRBD1. The CDR3 sequence is 13 residues long. V dropped 11 bases and J dropped 0; count of bases not matched to a gene: 6. CDR1 MNHEY and CDR2 SVGAGI come from the germline V gene. The CDR3 here is CAGTAILNTEAFF. The DNA of the CDR3 is TGTGCCGGGACAGCTATACTGAACACTGAAGCTTTCTTT.